A single sample is the source of the 14 T cell receptor beta chains below, sequenced in a study of blood T cell repertoires in COVID-19. Repertoires were generated with immunoSEQ multiplex PCR, while TCRdb's copy carries only in-frame clones and drops some. The table includes just under 50,000 clones, 90% detected once. Specimen: peripheral blood. The receptors derive from a human donor in a cohort sampled during active COVID-19.

DNA for the CDR3: TGTGCCAGCAGCTTGGATTTGCGGGGGTCGGGGGAGCAGTACTTC. As protein: CASSLDLRGSGEQYF. The chain recombines TRBV5-4 with TRBJ2-7, with 7 bases matching TRBD2. The V gene end was trimmed by 0 bases and the J gene end by 7 bases; junction bases not matched to a gene: 10. The germline gives CDR1 SGHNT, CDR2 YYREEE (reference sequence). There are 15 residues in the CDR3.

The chain employs TRBV10-3 and TRBJ1-1, with D perhaps TRBD1 (5 bases). Trimming removed 6 bases at V and 5 bases at J, with 7 bases between. CDR1 is ENHRY and CDR2 is SYGVKD in the germline V gene. This CDR3 region has 11 residues. CDR3 in amino acids: CAIRRQTEAFF. In DNA, the CDR3 is TGTGCCATCAGAAGACAGACTGAAGCTTTCTTT.

The CDR3 loop reads CATSDLGRASMDEQFF. The CDR3, as DNA: TGTGCCACCAGTGATTTGGGTCGGGCTAGCATGGATGAGCAGTTCTTC. V usage is TRBV24-1 and J usage is TRBJ2-1; D possibly corresponds to TRBD2 (5 bases). Trimming pared 0 bases from V and 8 bases from J, leaving 16 bases between. Germline CDR1 KGHDR, CDR2 SFDVKD. This CDR3 comprises 16 residues.

V usage is TRBV6-5 and J usage is TRBJ2-1; 10 bases are shared with TRBD2. The CDR3 extends over 14 amino acids. V lost 8 bases to trimming and J lost 8 bases; unmatched junction nucleotides: 9. Germline lookup yields CDR1 MNHEY and CDR2 SVGAGI. The CDR3 is CASYLAGVSYEQFF. The DNA for the CDR3 is TGTGCCAGCTATCTAGCGGGGGTTAGCTATGAGCAGTTCTTC.

Only one count was recorded for this clone. V gene TRBV12-5 combines with J gene TRBJ2-1, with 14 nucleotides matching TRBD2. V shed 1 base and J 0 bases; nucleotides not matched to a gene: 11. The germline CDR1 and CDR2 sequences are LGHNT and FRNRAP. This CDR3 has 21 residues. Here the CDR3 DNA reads TGTGCTAGTGGTTTGGAAGACAGGGGGGGGACTAGCGGGAGCTCCTACAATGAGCAGTTCTTC. Amino acid sequence: CASGLEDRGGTSGSSYNEQFF. The full variable domain, completed using reference TRBV12-5 and TRBJ2-1, is DARVTQTPRHKVTEMGQEVTMRCQPILGHNTVFWYRQTMMQGLELLAYFRNRAPLDDSGMPKDRFSAEMPDATLATLKIQPSEPRDSAVYFCASGLEDRGGTSGSSYNEQFFGPGTRLTVL.

V and J are TRBV6-2 or TRBV6-3 and TRBJ2-1, with D maybe TRBD2 (5 bases). The CDR3 loop spans 15 amino acids. Germline lookup yields CDR1 MNHEY and CDR2 SVGEGT. V was clipped by 4 bases and J by 5 bases, with 15 bases between them. CDR3 sequence: CASSSLGSLDNEQFF. The CDR3 DNA follows: TGTGCCAGCAGTTCACTAGGGAGTCTAGACAATGAGCAGTTCTTC.

The V call is TRBV28, the J call TRBJ2-7, with 8 bases matching TRBD1. The CDR3 runs 16 residues. The germline V gene has CDR1 MDHEN and CDR2 SYDVKM. The ends lost 5 bases at V and 3 bases at J; junction bases unmatched: 12. The CDR3 DNA is TGTGCCAGCAGTCCCCCAACCGGGACAGGCCTCTACGAGCAGTACTTC. This gives the protein CASSPPTGTGLYEQYF.

V and J are TRBV28 and TRBJ2-2, with a possible D match to TRBD1 (5 bases). The CDR3 sequence is 15 residues long. Trimming cost V 4 bases and J 3 bases, with 12 bases left between them. From germline, CDR1 is MDHEN and CDR2 SYDVKM. CDR3 protein: CASSWTPADTGELFF. The CDR3 nucleotides are TGTGCCAGCAGTTGGACACCGGCGGACACCGGGGAGCTGTTTTTT.

The chain joins TRBV5-1 to TRBJ1-2; D is ambiguous. The CDR3 contains 12 residues. V gave up 0 bases and J gave up 7 bases, with 7 bases separating them. The germline V gene encodes CDR1 SGHRS and CDR2 YFSETQ. CDR3 nucleotide sequence: TGCGCCAGCAGCTTGGATTGGGCTGGCTACACCTTC. As protein: CASSLDWAGYTF. The full variable domain, in which reference TRBV5-1 and TRBJ1-2 provide the parts outside the CDR3, is KAGVTQTPRYLIKTRGQQVTLSCSPISGHRSVSWYQQTPGQGLQFLFEYFSETQRNKGNFPGRFSGRQFSNSRSEMNVSTLELGDSALYLCASSLDWAGYTFGSGTRLTVV.

The chain carries TRBV5-1 and TRBJ1-1; perhaps TRBD1 as D (6 bases). The germline CDR1 and CDR2 sequences are SGHRS and YFSETQ. Trimming cost V 3 bases and J 1 base, with 19 bases left between them. The length of the CDR3 is 17 residues. The CDR3 region is CASSSSRGGGQNTEAFF. Written as DNA, the CDR3 is TGCGCCAGCAGCTCCTCCAGGGGTGGCGGACAGAACACTGAAGCTTTCTTT.

This clone occurred once. This chain links TRBV18 with TRBJ1-2, with D possibly being TRBD1 (5 bases). CDR3 length: 14 amino acids. The germline V gene encodes CDR1 KGHSH and CDR2 LQKENI. The V end was cut by 3 bases, the J end by 2 bases, with 10 bases between. CDR3 protein: CASSPDGGNYGYTF. The CDR3 DNA reads as TGTGCCAGCTCACCGGACGGGGGAAACTATGGCTACACCTTC.

The rearrangement uses TRBV6-2 or TRBV6-3 and TRBJ1-5, with 7 bases lining up with TRBD1. V lost 0 bases, J lost 3 bases, and 8 bases stayed unmatched. The V gene's germline CDR1 is MNHEY and CDR2 SVGEGT. This CDR3 region has 17 residues. CDR3 DNA sequence: TGTGCCAGCAGTTACTCGTGGGACAGACCGATCAATCAGCCCCAGCATTTT. The encoded protein is CASSYSWDRPINQPQHF.

The rearrangement uses TRBV6-1 and TRBJ1-1; tentative D call: TRBD1 (5 bases). The CDR3 spans 14 residues. Germline CDR1 is MNHNS and CDR2 is SASEGT. The ends were cut back, 2 bases at V and 7 bases at J, with 14 bases in the middle. The CDR3 region is CASSELTGRLEAFF. For the CDR3, the DNA is TGTGCCAGCAGTGAATTAACAGGACGACTTGAAGCTTTCTTT.

This CDR3 is CASSLGRDFPYEQYV. The CDR3 coding sequence is TGTGCCAGCAGCTTAGGCCGGGACTTTCCTTACGAGCAGTACGTC. The chain employs TRBV13 and TRBJ2-7; the D gene is possibly TRBD2 (6 bases). Trimming left V 0 bases short and J 4 bases short, with 13 bases between. Germline-derived CDR1 and CDR2 are PRHDT and FYEKMQ (reference sequence). CDR3 length equals 15 residues.